This T cell receptor beta chain was profiled in a study of somatic mutations in cytotoxic T cells in rheumatoid arthritis. Study background: T-cell populations stained with V beta antibodies were in some cases flow-sorted at nearly 100% purity, including V beta1+ cells that were sequenced for TCRB. Study results and caveats: Each of about an eighth of the roughly 60 patients had a largest CD8+ clone that made up more than 20% of CD8+ cells. Measurement of CD8+ T-cell clonality revealed no significant difference between rheumatoid arthritis patients and age-matched healthy controls.

Sequencing was performed with immunoSEQ multiplex PCR; in TCRdb, only in-frame clones are kept and a portion is missing. This table holds 12,000 to 15,000 clones, around 72% found once. Trimming cost V 3 bases and J 10 bases; bases outside gene matches: 10. CDR1 and CDR2 (germline): LNHDA, SQIVND (reference sequence). There are 14 residues in the CDR3. Concerning this clone: Its antigen is still unknown.

The rearrangement links TRBV19 to TRBJ1-2; 8 nucleotides match TRBD1. This TCR came from an adult with rheumatoid arthritis. The sample was CD8+ T cells sorted from blood. The CDR3 here is CASSMGGRGHDYTF. The CDR3 nucleotides are TGTGCCAGTAGTATGGGAGGCAGGGGGCATGACTACACCTTC.